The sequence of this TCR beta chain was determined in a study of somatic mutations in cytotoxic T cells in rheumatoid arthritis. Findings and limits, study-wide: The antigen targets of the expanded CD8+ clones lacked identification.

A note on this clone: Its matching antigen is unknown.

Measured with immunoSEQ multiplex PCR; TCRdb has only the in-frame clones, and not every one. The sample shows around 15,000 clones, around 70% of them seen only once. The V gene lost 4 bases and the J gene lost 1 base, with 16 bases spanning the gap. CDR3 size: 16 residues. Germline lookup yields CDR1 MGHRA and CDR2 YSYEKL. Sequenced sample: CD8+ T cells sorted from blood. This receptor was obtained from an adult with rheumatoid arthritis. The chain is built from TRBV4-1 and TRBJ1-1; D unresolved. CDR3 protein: CASSPSVPPANTEAFF. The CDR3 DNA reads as TGCGCCAGCAGCCCAAGCGTACCTCCGGCGAACACTGAAGCTTTCTTT.